The source of this T cell receptor beta chain is a study of CD8 T cell repertoires and HIV-1 epitope variants. Study background: Each of Twenty-five Gag and Nef epitope peptides stimulated a separate culture. Enriched T cells were co-cultured with equal numbers of autologous T cell-negative antigen-presenting cells.

Germline V CDR1 and CDR2: SGHAT, FQNNGV. The CDR3 spans 13 residues. The V end lost 1 base, the J end lost 4 bases, and 5 bases lay between the germline ends. Here immunoSEQ multiplex PCR was the method, and the copy in TCRdb shows in-frame clones only, minus some. The repertoire has several thousand clones, 67% of them found once; the top ten carry around 45%. About this clone itself: Its matching antigen is unknown.

The genes are TRBV11-2 and TRBJ1-5; unclear D gene. This clonotype was obtained from a male donor with HIV. The sample comprised cultured CD8+ T cells derived from PBMCs. The CDR3 region has the DNA TGTGCCAGCAGCTTAGGACAAAATCAGCCCCAGCATTTT. Amino acids: CASSLGQNQPQHF.